The sequence of this T cell receptor beta chain was determined in a study of CD8+CD57+ T cells in acquired aplastic anemia. In the study overall: Average DNA yield from sorted CD4+ and CD8+ cells was around 3 ug. Study-wide results and limits: Patients and controls shared over 25 CD8+ CDR3 sequences, which appeared highly expressed in patients and within their immunodominant clones. Between the patient and control groups, CD8+ Simpson's diversity did not differ significantly.

With regard to this clonotype: Antigen unknown.

Investigators profiled TCR beta VDJ and CDR3 from genomic DNA template. TCRdb reprocessed the reads via MiXCR and lists one record per CDR3 protein. There are about 180,000 distinct CDR3 sequences in the sample; less than 55% occur only once, and 2.9% lies in the top ten. The CDR3 runs 15 residues. Trimming stripped 1 base from V and 2 bases from J, with 14 bases between. The germline V gene encodes CDR1 DFQATT and CDR2 SNEGSKA (reference sequence). The clonotype comes from a human donor in good health. The sample taken for sequencing was sorted CD4+, CD8+, or CD8+CD57+ T cells (not recorded which) from PBMCs. The V gene is TRBV20-1, the J gene TRBJ1-2; D may be TRBD1 (5 bases). The CDR3 sequence is CSARVGPARNYGYTF. The DNA for the CDR3 is TGCAGTGCTAGAGTGGGACCGGCCAGGAACTATGGCTACACCTTC.